A selection of T cell receptor beta chains follows, all from one sample in a study of spatial heterogeneity in lung cancer. One entry per CDR3 protein results from TCRdb running MiXCR on the 5' RACE reads. The data hold about 38,000 distinct CDR3 sequences, with roughly 5.6% observed a single time. Sample: PBMCs, taken at surgery. The receptors shown here come from a female donor with early-stage non-small cell lung cancer. Both conserved end residues are part of each CDR3.

cdr3_length: 14
j_call: TRBJ1-2
v_call: TRBV12-3/TRBV12-4
cdr3_aa: CASSFGTGVYGYTF

cdr3_length: 15
j_call: TRBJ2-3
v_call: TRBV7-2
cdr3_aa: CASSPRTSGRDTQYF

cdr3_length: 14
j_call: TRBJ2-1
v_call: TRBV5-1
cdr3_aa: CASSLGGQGHEQFF

cdr3_length: 14
j_call: TRBJ2-5
v_call: TRBV10-3
cdr3_aa: CASRGGGDFGTQYF

cdr3_length: 15
j_call: TRBJ2-1
v_call: TRBV3-1
cdr3_aa: CASSYQTGPNNEQFF

cdr3_length: 14
j_call: TRBJ2-1
v_call: TRBV5-1
cdr3_aa: CASRPAPSYNEQFF

cdr3_length: 14
j_call: TRBJ1-3
v_call: TRBV20-1
cdr3_aa: CSAQDSLSGNTIYF

cdr3_length: 14
j_call: TRBJ2-7
v_call: TRBV7-6
cdr3_aa: CASSLGVGGYEQYF

cdr3_length: 15
j_call: TRBJ1-2
v_call: TRBV2
cdr3_aa: CASSETRTGGYGYTF

cdr3_length: 14
j_call: TRBJ1-5
v_call: TRBV7-9
cdr3_aa: CASSRTDSNQPQHF

cdr3_length: 13
j_call: TRBJ2-1
v_call: TRBV30
cdr3_aa: CAWSSAPGLWQFF

cdr3_length: 16
j_call: TRBJ2-3
v_call: TRBV28
cdr3_aa: CASSFVTSGVTDTQYF

cdr3_length: 16
j_call: TRBJ1-5
v_call: TRBV6-1
cdr3_aa: CASSRLGGLSNQPQHF

cdr3_length: 14
j_call: TRBJ2-1
v_call: TRBV5-1
cdr3_aa: CASSVGTAPDEQFF

cdr3_length: 13
j_call: TRBJ2-3
v_call: TRBV5-1
cdr3_aa: CASSLAATDTQYF

cdr3_length: 14
j_call: TRBJ1-1
v_call: TRBV12-3/TRBV12-4
cdr3_aa: CASRPHKEHTEAFF

cdr3_length: 15
j_call: TRBJ2-7
v_call: TRBV5-1
cdr3_aa: CASSQIVQGTCEQYF

cdr3_length: 14
j_call: TRBJ2-3
v_call: TRBV5-1
cdr3_aa: CASSKGLQGDTQYF

cdr3_length: 15
j_call: TRBJ1-1
v_call: TRBV10-1
cdr3_aa: CASSDPGQGNTEAFF

cdr3_length: 15
j_call: TRBJ2-7
v_call: TRBV18
cdr3_aa: CASSPPTGGINEQYF

cdr3_length: 15
j_call: TRBJ1-5
v_call: TRBV19
cdr3_aa: CASMRQGTSNQPQHF